This record concerns one T cell receptor (beta chain) sequence. Its antigen is as yet unknown. Method: immunoSEQ multiplex PCR; TCRdb's copy keeps in-frame clones and lacks some. The data hold approximately 120,000 clones, with 80% to 90% observed a single time. The CDR3 consists of 15 residues. From germline, CDR1 is MDHEN and CDR2 SYDVKM. V was cut by 6 bases and J by 2 bases, with 17 bases left in between. This sample was included in a study of T cell responses to AZD1222 COVID-19 vaccine. Study-level findings and limits: Reports say nearly half of spike-specific TCRs go after unmutated variant regions. Donors skewed white British and female; clonal diversity was possibly underestimated. Repertoires in all cases were sampled only once the peak T cell response had passed.

This TCR derives from an adult in good health. The input for sequencing was peripheral blood, taken on day 0 of AZD1222 vaccination. The chain is built from TRBV28 and TRBJ2-7; TRBD1 is a possible D gene (5 bases). The CDR3 spells CASSPWGRNAYEQYF. The CDR3, as DNA: TGTGCCAGCAGCCCCTGGGGCAGGAACGCCTACGAGCAGTACTTC. The complete variable domain, with remaining parts taken from reference TRBV28 and TRBJ2-7, reads DVKVTQSSRYLVKRTGEKVFLECVQDMDHENMFWYRQDPGLGLRLIYFSYDVKMKEKGDIPEGYSVSREKKERFSLILESASTNQTSMYLCASSPWGRNAYEQYFGPGTRLTVT.